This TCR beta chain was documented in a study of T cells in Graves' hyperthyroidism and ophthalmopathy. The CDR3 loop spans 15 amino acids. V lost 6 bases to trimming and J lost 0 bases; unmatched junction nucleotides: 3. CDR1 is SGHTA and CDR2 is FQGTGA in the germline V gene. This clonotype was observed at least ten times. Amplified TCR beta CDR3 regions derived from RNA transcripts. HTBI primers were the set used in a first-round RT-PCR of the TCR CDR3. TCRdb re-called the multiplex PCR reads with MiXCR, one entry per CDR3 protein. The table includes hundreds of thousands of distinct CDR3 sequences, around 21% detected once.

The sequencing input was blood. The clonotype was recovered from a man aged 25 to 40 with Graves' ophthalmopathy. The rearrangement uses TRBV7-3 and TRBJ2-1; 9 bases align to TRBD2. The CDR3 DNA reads TGTGCCAGCAGGAGTAGCGGGAGCTCCTACAATGAGCAGTTCTTC. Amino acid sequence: CASRSSGSSYNEQFF. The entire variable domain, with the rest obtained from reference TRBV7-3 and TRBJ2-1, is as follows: GAGVSQTPSNKVTEKGKYVELRCDPISGHTALYWYRQSLGQGPEFLIYFQGTGAADDSGLPNDRFFAVRPEGSVSTLKIQRTERGDSAVYLCASRSSGSSYNEQFFGPGTRLTVL.